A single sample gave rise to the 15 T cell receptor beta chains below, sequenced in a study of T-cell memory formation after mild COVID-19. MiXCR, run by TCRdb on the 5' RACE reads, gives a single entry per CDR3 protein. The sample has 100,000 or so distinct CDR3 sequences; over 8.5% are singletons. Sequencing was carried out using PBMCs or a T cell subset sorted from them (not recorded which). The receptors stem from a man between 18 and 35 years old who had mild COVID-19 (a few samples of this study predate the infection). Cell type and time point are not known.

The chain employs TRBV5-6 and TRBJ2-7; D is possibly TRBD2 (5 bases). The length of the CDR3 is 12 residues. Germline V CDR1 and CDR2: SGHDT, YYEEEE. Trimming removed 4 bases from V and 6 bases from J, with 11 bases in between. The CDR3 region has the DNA TGTGCCAGCAGCCTCTCGGCGGGCGAGCAGTACGTC. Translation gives CASSLSAGEQYV.

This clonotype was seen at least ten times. CDR3 residues: CASSVVDTLLDEQFF. The CDR3 nucleotides are TGTGCCAGCAGCGTAGTAGACACCCTCCTCGATGAGCAGTTCTTC. The V and J genes are TRBV9 and TRBJ2-1; no reliable D call. The CDR3 totals 15 residues. In germline, CDR1 is SGDLS, CDR2 YYNGEE. Trimming removed 0 bases at V and 8 bases at J, with 15 bases between.

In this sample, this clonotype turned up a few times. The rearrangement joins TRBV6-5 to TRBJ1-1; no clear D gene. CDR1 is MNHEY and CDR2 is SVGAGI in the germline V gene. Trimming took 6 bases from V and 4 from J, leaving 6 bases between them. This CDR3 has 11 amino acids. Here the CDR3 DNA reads TGTGCCAGCAGGAGACTCACTGAAGCTTTCTTT. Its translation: CASRRLTEAFF.

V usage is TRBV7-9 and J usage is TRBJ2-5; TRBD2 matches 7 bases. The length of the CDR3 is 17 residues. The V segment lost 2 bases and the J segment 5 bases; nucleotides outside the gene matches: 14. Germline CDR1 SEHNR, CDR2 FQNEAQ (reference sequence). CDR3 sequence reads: CASSLFNGGGPEETQYF. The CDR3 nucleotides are TGTGCCAGCAGCTTATTCAATGGCGGGGGTCCTGAGGAGACCCAGTACTTC.

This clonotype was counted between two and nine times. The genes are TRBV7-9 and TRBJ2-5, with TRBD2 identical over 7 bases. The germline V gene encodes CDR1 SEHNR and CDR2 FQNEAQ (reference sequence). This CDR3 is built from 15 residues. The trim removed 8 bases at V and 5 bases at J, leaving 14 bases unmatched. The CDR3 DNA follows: TGTGCCAGCGTACCGGGGGGTCGGGTCGGGGAGACCCAGTACTTC. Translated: CASVPGGRVGETQYF.

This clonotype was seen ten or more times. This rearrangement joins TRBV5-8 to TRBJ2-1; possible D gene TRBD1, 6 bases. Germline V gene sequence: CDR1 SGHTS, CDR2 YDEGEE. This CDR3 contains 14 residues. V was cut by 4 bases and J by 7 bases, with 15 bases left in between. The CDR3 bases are TGTGCCAGCAGCATTCGGACAGTAAGAAATGAGCAGTTCTTC. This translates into CASSIRTVRNEQFF.

The CDR3 is CASSPFRDAAKNIQYF. DNA of the CDR3: TGTGCCAGCAGCCCCTTTCGAGATGCGGCCAAAAACATTCAGTACTTC. J is TRBJ2-4 and V is TRBV9, with D unclear. V lost 4 bases to trimming and J lost 1 base, with 15 bases between them. Germline assignment: CDR1 SGDLS and CDR2 YYNGEE. The CDR3 has 16 amino acids.

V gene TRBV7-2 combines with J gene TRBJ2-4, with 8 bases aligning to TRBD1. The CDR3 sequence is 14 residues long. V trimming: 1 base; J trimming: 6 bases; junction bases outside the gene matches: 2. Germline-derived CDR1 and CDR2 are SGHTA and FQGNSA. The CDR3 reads CASSLGGTGNIQYF. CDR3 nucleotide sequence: TGTGCCAGCAGCTTAGGCGGGACAGGAAACATTCAGTACTTC. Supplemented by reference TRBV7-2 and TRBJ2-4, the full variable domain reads GAGVSQSPSNKVTEKGKDVELRCDPISGHTALYWYRQSLGQGLEFLIYFQGNSAPDKSGLPSDRFSAERTGGSVSTLTIQRTQQEDSAVYLCASSLGGTGNIQYFGAGTRLSVL.

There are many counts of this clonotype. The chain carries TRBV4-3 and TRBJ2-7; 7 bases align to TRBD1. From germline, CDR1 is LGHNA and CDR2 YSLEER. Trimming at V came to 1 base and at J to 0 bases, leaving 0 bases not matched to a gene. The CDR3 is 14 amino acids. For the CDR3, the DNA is TGCGCCAGCAGCCAAGGGGACAGCTCCTACGAGCAGTACTTC. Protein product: CASSQGDSSYEQYF.

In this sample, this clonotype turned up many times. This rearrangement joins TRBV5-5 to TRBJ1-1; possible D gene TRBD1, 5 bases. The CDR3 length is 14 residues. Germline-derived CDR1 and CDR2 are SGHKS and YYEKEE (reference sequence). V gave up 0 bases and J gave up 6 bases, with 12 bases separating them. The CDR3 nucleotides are TGTGCCAGCAGCTTGGGACAGATAGACGCTGAAGCTTTCTTT. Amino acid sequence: CASSLGQIDAEAFF.

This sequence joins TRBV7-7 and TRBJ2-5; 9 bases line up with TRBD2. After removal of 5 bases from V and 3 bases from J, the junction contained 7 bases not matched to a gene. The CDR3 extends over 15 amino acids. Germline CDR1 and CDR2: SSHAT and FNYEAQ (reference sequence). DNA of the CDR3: TGTGCCAGCAGCGGCCTGGTAGCGGGGGAAGAGACCCAGTACTTC. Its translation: CASSGLVAGEETQYF.

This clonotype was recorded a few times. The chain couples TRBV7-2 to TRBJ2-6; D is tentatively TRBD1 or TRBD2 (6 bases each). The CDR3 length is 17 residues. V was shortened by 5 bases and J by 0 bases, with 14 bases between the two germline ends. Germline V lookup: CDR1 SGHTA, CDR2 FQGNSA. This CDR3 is CASSPVGGFSGANVLTF. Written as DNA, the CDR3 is TGTGCCAGCAGCCCCGTAGGGGGGTTCTCTGGGGCCAACGTCCTGACTTTC.

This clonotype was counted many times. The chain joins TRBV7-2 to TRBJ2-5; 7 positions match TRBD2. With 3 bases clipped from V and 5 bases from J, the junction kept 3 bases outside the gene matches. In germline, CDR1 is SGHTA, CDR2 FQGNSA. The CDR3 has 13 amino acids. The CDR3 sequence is CASSFGDYETQYF. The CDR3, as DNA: TGTGCCAGCAGCTTCGGGGACTACGAGACCCAGTACTTC. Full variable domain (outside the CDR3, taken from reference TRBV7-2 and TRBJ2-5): GAGVSQSPSNKVTEKGKDVELRCDPISGHTALYWYRQSLGQGLEFLIYFQGNSAPDKSGLPSDRFSAERTGGSVSTLTIQRTQQEDSAVYLCASSFGDYETQYFGPGTRLLVL.

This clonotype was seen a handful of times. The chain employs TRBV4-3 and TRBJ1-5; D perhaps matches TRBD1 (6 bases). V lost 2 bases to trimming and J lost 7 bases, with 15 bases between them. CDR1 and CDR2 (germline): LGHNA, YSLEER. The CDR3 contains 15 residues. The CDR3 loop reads CASSQLQGRGQPQHF. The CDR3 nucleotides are TGCGCCAGCAGCCAACTACAGGGACGGGGACAGCCCCAGCATTTT.

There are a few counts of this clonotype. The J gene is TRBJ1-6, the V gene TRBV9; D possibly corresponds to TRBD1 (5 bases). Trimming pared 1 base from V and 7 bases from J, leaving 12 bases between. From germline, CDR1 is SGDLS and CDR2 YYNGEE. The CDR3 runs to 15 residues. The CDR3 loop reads CASSVFQGRNSPLHF. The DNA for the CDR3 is TGTGCCAGCAGCGTATTCCAGGGCCGAAATTCACCCCTCCACTTT.